This TCR beta chain was retrieved from a study of control samples from healthy donors and cancer patients. This clone was seen only a few times. Profiling relied on immunoSEQ multiplex PCR, and the TCRdb table lists in-frame clones only, not all of them. The data hold 90,000 to 100,000 clones, with roughly 80% observed a single time. Germline V gene data show CDR1 as KGHSH and CDR2 as LQKENI. Trimming removed 2 bases at V and 1 base at J, with 7 bases between. The length of the CDR3 is 14 residues. This TCR came from a man in his 70s with lung cancer. The V gene is TRBV18, the J gene TRBJ2-3, with a weak D call TRBD1 (5 bases). Sequenced: PBMCs. The CDR3 spells CASSPLGGTDTQYF. In DNA form, the CDR3 reads TGTGCCAGCTCACCATTAGGGGGCACAGATACGCAGTATTTT.